This T cell receptor (beta chain) was found in a study of blood T cell repertoires in COVID-19 (dated by TCRdb to 2019 to 2021). About the investigation overall: The collaborator samples originated in the United States, Italy and Spain and spanned the acute and convalescent phases of COVID-19. The prospective study material was composed of cDNA or gDNA derived from T cells, B-cell-depleted T cells, or PBMCs. The dataset comprised deeply sampled blood TCRbeta repertoires from subjects exposed to, actively infected with, or recovered from COVID-19. A freely available public database, intended as a resource for researchers studying the immune response to SARS-CoV-2, is where the repertoires were released. Samples came from the ongoing ImmuneRACE study (first 160 participants) plus 1,254 subjects from 6 global collaborators. The sample metadata nearly always contained a de-identified subject ID, COVID-19 status, age in years and sex. Where available, HLA class I and class II types were taken from metadata supplied by the sample provider and were not determined by assay-based typing.

Whole blood was collected in K2EDTA tubes by collaborating institutions according to the institutions' own protocols. For TCRbeta analysis, collaborator samples were shipped as frozen whole blood, as isolated PBMCs, or as DNA extracted from either sample type. The CDR3 covers 14 residues, taking in both the cysteine and the phenylalanine. The read is trimmed to its CDR3 DNA, 42 bases read in frame from base 1. Sequences MNHNS (CDR1) and SASEGT (CDR2) are obtained from the germline V gene. Trimming takes 5 bases from V and 7 bases from J, and the germline ends sit 14 bases apart. The immunoSEQ Assay, a bias-controlled multiplex PCR, was used to amplify TCRbeta CDR3 regions from genomic DNA. In the paper's pipeline: The number of nucleated cells in each sample was estimated by amplification of reference gene primers within the assay. Sequence reads were collapsed and filtered to measure the absolute abundance of every unique TCRbeta CDR3 rearrangement. For each sample, productive Simpson clonality was calculated as the square root of Simpson's diversity index over productive rearrangements. In its TCRdb copy, this immuneACCESS table keeps in-frame sequences only and misses some clones. Where compared with another copy, unresolved V genes explain less than half of these, and the others have no known cause. The D gene and trimming were derived from the DNA, and the V and J assignments and clone size from that table. Counted in this sample were just over 200,000 clones; around 82% of them appeared once. The top ten hold 5.5% to 7% of the sample.

Here is what the overall study found, with its caveats: The amount of clinical and demographic metadata varied by source and participant and was provided uncurated.

Concerning this clone: Its antigen is currently not known. Base qualities were left out, and no much larger clone turns up one base away.

The sequence came from a woman aged 70 to 79 with acute or convalescent COVID-19. The receptor chain draws on TRBV6-1 and TRBJ1-4; 5 matching bases give a weak D call of TRBD1. The sample taken for sequencing was peripheral blood. The CDR3 is CASSKLMGGEKLFF. The nucleotide sequence reads TGTGCCAGCAGTAAACTAATGGGGGGTGAAAAACTGTTTTTT.